This T cell receptor beta chain was sequenced during a study of human T cells and chemical hapten exposure. CDR1 and CDR2 from the germline V gene are SEHNR and FQNEAQ (reference sequence). This CDR3 is 14 amino acids long. The junction had 9 bases not matched to a gene; V was cut back by 4 bases and J by 8 bases. The template was total RNA from unfractionated whole blood. A few counts support this clonotype. MiXCR, applied by TCRdb to the 5' RACE reads, yields one record per CDR3 protein. The repertoire holds 130,000 or so distinct CDR3 sequences, around 4.4% seen once, with under 1.5% in the top ten.

J is TRBJ2-3 and V is TRBV7-9, with 7 nucleotides matching TRBD1. The receptor was derived from a female donor in good health. CDR3 residues: CASSSDRVWGTQYF. The CDR3 coding sequence is TGTGCCAGCAGCTCCGACAGGGTCTGGGGTACGCAGTATTTT.